Below are 5 T cell receptor beta chains sequenced from a single sample in a study of OX40 agonist ivuxolimab in advanced cancers. Using immunoSEQ multiplex PCR, the repertoire was profiled, and TCRdb retains in-frame clones only, with some absent. Among some 150,000 clones listed, approximately 94% were seen once. The sample consisted of CD4+ or CD8+ T cells sorted from blood, taken in a trial of the OX40 agonist ivuxolimab. These receptors were obtained from an adult with an advanced solid tumor such as melanoma, head and neck, liver or kidney cancer.

This chain links TRBV5-1 with TRBJ2-1; 7 bases map to TRBD2. V was clipped by 0 bases and J by 3 bases; unmatched bases: 12. Germline CDR1 SGHRS, CDR2 YFSETQ. This CDR3 has 18 residues. CDR3 sequence reads: CASSLAVLAGRLYNEQFF. In DNA, the CDR3 is TGCGCCAGCAGCTTGGCCGTGTTAGCGGGCAGACTCTACAATGAGCAGTTCTTC.

The V and J genes are TRBV4-2 and TRBJ2-1, with TRBD2 matching 14 bases. In germline, CDR1 is LGHNA, CDR2 YNFKEQ. This CDR3 contains 16 residues. The J segment lost 8 bases and the V segment lost 1 base, leaving 4 bases of the junction unmatched. The DNA of the CDR3 is TGTGCCAGCAGCCAAGGGGGGACTAGCGGGAGCGATGAGCAGTTCTTC. Protein product: CASSQGGTSGSDEQFF.

The J gene is TRBJ2-1, the V gene TRBV14; 13 bases align to TRBD2. The CDR3 totals 13 residues. Germline V lookup: CDR1 SGHDN, CDR2 FVKESK. Trimming removed 9 bases from V and 7 bases from J; junction bases left unmatched: 3. DNA of the CDR3: TGTGCCAGTACGGGACTAGCGGGGAATGAGCAGTTCTTC. It translates to CASTGLAGNEQFF.

The CDR3 nucleotides read TGCGCCAGCATGGGACCGTCCCAATCACCCCTCCACTTT. Translated, it gives CASMGPSQSPLHF. The rearrangement joins TRBV10-2 to TRBJ1-6; TRBD1 might be the D (5 bases). V was clipped by 7 bases and J by 10 bases, with 14 bases between them. Germline V gene lookup returns CDR1 WSHSY and CDR2 SAAADI. The CDR3 extends over 13 amino acids.

This chain connects TRBV18 to TRBJ1-5, with D perhaps TRBD1 (6 bases). This CDR3 has 17 residues. Between the trimmed V and J ends, which lost 3 bases and 0 bases, there was a span of 15 bases. In germline, CDR1 is KGHSH, CDR2 LQKENI. This CDR3 is CASSPTQGGGSNQPQHF. CDR3 DNA sequence: TGTGCCAGCTCACCTACACAGGGAGGAGGTAGCAATCAGCCCCAGCATTTT.